Included here is one T cell receptor (beta chain) sequence, with context. This entry is derived from a study of blood T cell repertoires in COVID-19. Study details: PBMCs, B-cell-depleted T cells, or T cells provided the cDNA or gDNA that made up the material.

Original analysis: Cell counts per sample came from amplifying reference gene primers. Method: immunoSEQ multiplex PCR; TCRdb's copy keeps in-frame clones and lacks some. That table supplies the V and J calls and clone size; D and trimming were determined from the DNA. The sample consists of about 220,000 clones, roughly 89% of them appearing once. The CDR3 extends over 14 amino acids. The V end was cut by 0 bases, the J end by 6 bases, with 12 bases between. Per germline, CDR1 SGHRS and CDR2 YFSETQ. The rearrangement joins TRBV5-1 to TRBJ1-2, with D perhaps matching TRBD1 (5 bases). The sample was PBMCs or T cells enriched from blood (not recorded which). The TCR comes from a woman in her thirties or forties with acute COVID-19. CDR3 in amino acids: CASSLGVRVDGYTF. As DNA, the CDR3 is TGCGCCAGCAGCTTGGGGGTCAGGGTGGATGGCTACACCTTC.